This passage covers 13 T cell receptor beta chains from one sample sequenced in a study of cytomegalovirus exposure and HLA in healthy donors. Libraries were prepared by immunoSEQ multiplex PCR; TCRdb keeps only in-frame clonotypes and omits some of them. The sample holds approximately 300,000 clones; roughly 88% are singletons and the top ten take about 0.8%. Source material: PBMCs. These receptors all stem from a woman under 30 in good health and CMV-seronegative.

The chain carries TRBV6-1 and TRBJ1-1, with D tentatively TRBD1 (5 bases). This CDR3 is 13 amino acids long. The germline V gene encodes CDR1 MNHNS and CDR2 SASEGT. Trimming removed 7 bases at V and 1 base at J, with 10 bases between. The chain's CDR3 is CASTGTQNTEAFF. The CDR3 DNA is TGTGCCAGCACCGGGACTCAGAACACTGAAGCTTTCTTT.

This rearrangement joins TRBV5-8 to TRBJ2-7, with D possibly being TRBD1 (6 bases). This CDR3 region has 11 residues. Germline lookup yields CDR1 SGHTS and CDR2 YDEGEE. The germline V and J ends were trimmed by 4 bases and 9 bases, with 11 bases remaining between them. In nucleotides, the CDR3 is TGTGCCAGCAGCCCCGAAGGGGGGCAGTACTTC. Translation gives CASSPEGGQYF.

The chain has TRBV9 and TRBJ1-1; D is unresolved. CDR1 SGDLS and CDR2 YYNGEE come from the germline V gene. Trimming took 4 bases from V and 2 from J, leaving 15 bases between them. The CDR3 spans 15 residues. DNA of the CDR3: TGTGCCAGCAGCCCCCCCCTCGCGAGTAACACTGAAGCTTTCTTT. This gives the protein CASSPPLASNTEAFF.

The V call is TRBV4-3, the J call TRBJ2-1; D not resolved. CDR1 is LGHNA and CDR2 is YSLEER in the germline V gene. The CDR3 is made up of 16 amino acids. Deletions cut 0 bases from V and 4 bases from J, with 13 bases between. The CDR3 loop is CASSQDGDFRYNEQFF. DNA of the CDR3: TGCGCCAGCAGCCAAGATGGAGACTTTCGTTACAATGAGCAGTTCTTC.

The rearrangement joins TRBV2 to TRBJ1-5; 7 bases are a match to TRBD1. The CDR3 runs 14 residues. The germline V gene has CDR1 SNHLY and CDR2 FYNNEI. V shed 5 bases, J shed 7 bases, and the junction held 8 bases outside the gene matches. The CDR3 spells CASSSDRVNQPQHF. The CDR3 DNA is TGTGCCAGCAGTTCCGACAGGGTAAACCAGCCCCAGCATTTT.

The chain couples TRBV11-1 to TRBJ2-7; a possible D gene is TRBD1 (6 bases). CDR3 length: 13 residues. V was trimmed by 1 base and J by 6 bases, leaving 10 bases between them. Germline CDR1 and CDR2: SGHAT and FQDESV (reference sequence). The CDR3 is CASSLVGTTEQYF. Here the CDR3 DNA reads TGTGCCAGCAGCTTAGTAGGGACAACCGAGCAGTACTTC. Based on the CDR3 plus reference TRBV11-1 and TRBJ2-7, the full variable domain is EAEVAQSPRYKITEKSQAVAFWCDPISGHATLYWYRQILGQGPELLVQFQDESVVDDSQLPKDRFSAERLKGVDSTLKIQPAELGDSAMYLCASSLVGTTEQYFGPGTRLTVT.

The V call is TRBV7-9, the J call TRBJ2-1; tentative D call: TRBD1 (5 bases). The CDR3 totals 14 residues. Germline CDR1 is SEHNR and CDR2 is FQNEAQ (reference sequence). The ends were cut back, 1 base at V and 9 bases at J, with 13 bases in the middle. In DNA, the CDR3 is TGTGCCAGCAGCTTAGTTGGCTCAAGGGGTGAGCAGTTCTTC. Protein product: CASSLVGSRGEQFF.

The chain is built from TRBV2 and TRBJ1-5; D perhaps matches TRBD1 (5 bases). CDR1 is SNHLY and CDR2 is FYNNEI in the germline V gene. CDR3 length: 14 amino acids. Trimming cost V 3 bases and J 3 bases, with 9 bases left between them. The CDR3 protein is CASSDRQPNQPQHF. CDR3 DNA sequence: TGTGCCAGCAGTGATAGACAGCCCAATCAGCCCCAGCATTTT.

In its sample, this clone was seen once. The chain couples TRBV2 to TRBJ1-4; no clear D. CDR1 SNHLY and CDR2 FYNNEI come from the germline V gene. This CDR3 contains 14 residues. The germline V and J ends were trimmed by 7 bases and 2 bases, with 11 bases remaining between them. CDR3 sequence reads: CASIPMGTNEKLFF. The CDR3 bases are TGTGCCAGCATACCGATGGGCACTAATGAAAAACTGTTTTTT.

The V call is TRBV27, the J call TRBJ1-2; D is unresolved. Germline-derived CDR1 and CDR2 are MNHEY and SMNVEV (reference sequence). The length of the CDR3 is 13 residues. V dropped 2 bases and J dropped 4 bases, with 8 bases sitting between them. The CDR3 DNA follows: TGTGCCAGCAGTTTAGGTCACGGCTATGGCTACACCTTC. Translation gives CASSLGHGYGYTF.

The rearrangement uses TRBV11-3 and TRBJ2-3, with 11 bases matching TRBD2. V gave up 0 bases and J gave up 2 bases; unmatched junction bases: 1. This CDR3 is built from 16 residues. CDR1 is SGHNT and CDR2 is YENEEA in the germline V gene. The CDR3 is CASSLDSGRATDTQYF. The CDR3, as DNA: TGTGCCAGCAGCTTAGATAGCGGGAGGGCCACAGATACGCAGTATTTT.

The chain couples TRBV2 to TRBJ2-1; 10 nucleotides match TRBD2. CDR1 is SNHLY, CDR2 FYNNEI, per germline. This CDR3 has 16 amino acids. V trimming: 3 bases; J trimming: 9 bases; junction bases outside the gene matches: 11. The CDR3, as DNA: TGTGCCAGCAGTGATGGGCTAGCGGGAGCCTTCGGTGAGCAGTTCTTC. Its translation is CASSDGLAGAFGEQFF.

The chain combines TRBV9 with TRBJ2-1; TRBD2 is a possible D gene (5 bases). V was trimmed by 6 bases and J by 4 bases, leaving 17 bases between them. Germline-derived CDR1 and CDR2 are SGDLS and YYNGEE. The CDR3 is made up of 15 amino acids. CDR3 amino acids: CASNLRAGSYNEQFF. The CDR3 nucleotides read TGTGCCAGCAACCTGCGGGCCGGCAGTTACAATGAGCAGTTCTTC.